Each of the 6 T cell receptor beta chains below was sequenced from the same sample in a study of early T cells in non-severe SARS-CoV-2 infection. A single record per CDR3 protein comes from TCRdb applying MiXCR to the 5' RACE reads. The sample lists fewer than 30,000 distinct CDR3 sequences, 5% to 6% occurring once. Sequencing was done on a sample of whole blood. The receptors stem from an adult who was a healthcare worker with PCR-confirmed SARS-CoV-2 infection or an uninfected control (not recorded which).

Ten or more counts support this clonotype. The CDR3 region has the DNA TGTGCCAGCAGTTTTTATACAGGACTTAACGAGCAGTACTTC. It codes for CASSFYTGLNEQYF. The rearrangement links TRBV28 to TRBJ2-7; either TRBD1 or TRBD2 may fit D (5 bases each). V was cut by 3 bases and J by 5 bases, with 14 bases left in between. CDR1 MDHEN and CDR2 SYDVKM come from the germline V gene. This CDR3 is built from 14 residues.

This clonotype occurred many times. The chain is built from TRBV20-1 and TRBJ1-2; D is unresolved. The germline CDR1 and CDR2 sequences are DFQATT and SNEGSKA (reference sequence). The CDR3 is made up of 12 amino acids. The V gene lost 3 bases and the J gene lost 4 bases, with 9 bases spanning the gap. The CDR3 nucleotides read TGCAGTGCTAGCTTACAGCCCTATGGCTACACCTTC. Amino acid sequence: CSASLQPYGYTF.

There are many counts of this clonotype. J is TRBJ2-3 and V is TRBV7-3; no clear D. The germline CDR1 and CDR2 sequences are SGHTA and FQGTGA. CDR3 length: 13 residues. The V end lost 5 bases, the J end lost 2 bases, and 8 bases lay between the germline ends. The CDR3 nucleotides are TGTGCCAGCAGCCAAGGGAACACAGATACGCAGTATTTT. It is translated as CASSQGNTDTQYF.

This clonotype has a count of ten or more. V usage is TRBV18 and J usage is TRBJ1-5, with D tentatively TRBD1 (5 bases). Germline CDR1 and CDR2: KGHSH and LQKENI. CDR3 length: 15 amino acids. Trimming took off 4 bases at V and 1 base at J, with 11 bases between the two ends. CDR3 amino acids: CASSLESGSNQPQHF. In DNA form, the CDR3 reads TGTGCCAGCTCACTAGAGTCAGGGAGCAATCAGCCCCAGCATTTT.

This clonotype came up many times. V is TRBV11-2 and J is TRBJ2-7; 11 positions agree with TRBD2. Germline loops: CDR1 SGHAT, CDR2 FQNNGV. This CDR3 region has 16 residues. V trimming: 0 bases; J trimming: 5 bases; junction bases outside the gene matches: 6. As DNA, the CDR3 is TGTGCCAGCAGCTTAGAGAGACTAGCGGGGCACCACGAGCAGTACTTC. Translating it yields CASSLERLAGHHEQYF.

This clonotype has a count of ten or more. The chain links TRBV28 to TRBJ2-1; no reliable D call. The CDR3 runs 16 residues. V lost 2 bases to trimming and J lost 2 bases, with 13 bases between them. Germline V lookup: CDR1 MDHEN, CDR2 SYDVKM. CDR3 sequence (DNA): TGTGCCAGCAGTTTAGGGGTACACAAGCCCTACAATGAGCAGTTCTTC. Translation gives CASSLGVHKPYNEQFF.